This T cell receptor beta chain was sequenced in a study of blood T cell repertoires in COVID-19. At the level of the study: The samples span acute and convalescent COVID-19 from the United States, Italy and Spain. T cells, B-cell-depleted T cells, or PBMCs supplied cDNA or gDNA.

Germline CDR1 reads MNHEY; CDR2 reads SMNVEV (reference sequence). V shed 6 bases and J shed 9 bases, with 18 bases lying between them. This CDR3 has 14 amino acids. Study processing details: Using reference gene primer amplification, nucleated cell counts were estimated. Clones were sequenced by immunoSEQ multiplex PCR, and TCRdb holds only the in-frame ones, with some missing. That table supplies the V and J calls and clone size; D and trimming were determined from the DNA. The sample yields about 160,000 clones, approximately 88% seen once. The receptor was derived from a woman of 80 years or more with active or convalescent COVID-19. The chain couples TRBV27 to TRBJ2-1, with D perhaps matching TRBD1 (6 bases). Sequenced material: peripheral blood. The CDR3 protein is CASSHGPGAGEQFF. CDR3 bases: TGTGCCAGCAGCCATGGGCCAGGGGCGGGTGAGCAGTTCTTC.